This is a list of T cell receptor beta chains from one sample in a study of blood T cell repertoires in COVID-19. Libraries were prepared by immunoSEQ multiplex PCR; TCRdb keeps only in-frame clonotypes and omits some of them. The data hold 200,000 to 300,000 clones, with about nine tenths observed a single time. The source material was PBMCs or T cells enriched from blood (not recorded which). These receptors all come from a man aged 40-55 years who had recovered from COVID-19. Each CDR3 is given with its conserved first and last residue. D genes are given only for firm matches. The size field is filled for only some rows; it gives once, few, many or a size class.

>TRBV7-2|TRBD2|once|TRBJ2-7
TGTGCCAGCAGCTTACTAGCGGGGGGGTCCTACGAGCAGTACTTC
CASSLLAGGSYEQYF
>TRBV18|TRBD1|NA|TRBJ1-4
TGTGCCAGCCAAACCGGGACAGGGAATGAAAAACTGTTTTTT
CASQTGTGNEKLFF
>TRBV14|TRBD1|NA|TRBJ2-4
TGTGCCAGCAGCCACGGGTGGCCACAGGGGAGAAACATTCAGTACTTC
CASSHGWPQGRNIQYF
>TRBV11-2|NA|NA|TRBJ2-5
TGTGCCAGCAGCTTGTCGGGGGTAAAAGAGACCCAGTACTTC
CASSLSGVKETQYF
>TRBV2|TRBD1|once|TRBJ1-2
TGTGCCAGCAGACGGGACAGCCTCATCAGTCCAAACTATGGCTACACCTTC
CASRRDSLISPNYGYTF
>TRBV5-1|TRBD1|NA|TRBJ2-5
TGCGCCAGCGCTACTACAGGGGGAGAGACCCAGTACTTC
CASATTGGETQYF
>TRBV19|NA|NA|TRBJ1-2
TGTGCCAGTGGGTACCTAGGGGCTAACTATGGCTACACCTTC
CASGYLGANYGYTF
>TRBV4-3|NA|NA|TRBJ1-6
TGCGCCAGCAGCCAGGGGCAGGGAAACTCACCCCTCCACTTT
CASSQGQGNSPLHF
>TRBV28|TRBD1|NA|TRBJ2-1
TGTGCCAGCAGTTTAACAGGGGGCGAAAATGAGCAGTTCTTC
CASSLTGGENEQFF
>TRBV7-9|NA|once|TRBJ1-5
TGTGCCAGCAGCTTGGACAGCTCAAATCAGCCCCAGCATTTT
CASSLDSSNQPQHF
>TRBV6-5|NA|NA|TRBJ2-3
TGTGCCAGCAGAACCCTTGCCCACCCGCTGAGTACGCAGTATTTT
CASRTLAHPLSTQYF
>TRBV27|TRBD2|NA|TRBJ2-7
TGTGCCAGCAGTTCCCTCGGGACTAGCTCCTACGAGCAGTACTTC
CASSSLGTSSYEQYF
>TRBV29-1|NA|NA|TRBJ2-5
TGCAGCGTACAGCGGGCCGTCCAAGAGACCCAGTACTTC
CSVQRAVQETQYF
>TRBV3-1/TRBV3-2|TRBD2|NA|TRBJ2-1
TGTGCCAGCAGCTTTTCGGGACTAGCGGGCCACAATGAGCAGTTCTTC
CASSFSGLAGHNEQFF
>TRBV10-3|TRBD1|NA|TRBJ1-2
TGTGCCACCGGTGCCGGGACAGGGGGCGCGAATGGCTACACCTTC
CATGAGTGGANGYTF
>TRBV5-1|NA|once|TRBJ1-3
TGCGCCAGCAGCCCCGGGGTGGCAATCTCTGGAAACACCATATATTTT
CASSPGVAISGNTIYF
>TRBV9|TRBD1|NA|TRBJ1-2
TGTGCCAGCAGGCCCGGGACAGGAGTCATAGGCGGCTACACCTTC
CASRPGTGVIGGYTF
>TRBV6-5|NA|NA|TRBJ2-3
TGTGCCAGCAGTCTAGGGCTAGCCACAGATACGCAGTATTTT
CASSLGLATDTQYF
>TRBV19|NA|once|TRBJ1-6
TGTGCCAGTAGTACCGACAGCTCCTATAATTCACCCCTCCACTTT
CASSTDSSYNSPLHF
>TRBV24-1|TRBD2|NA|TRBJ2-1
TGTGCCACCGGTGGGGAGGGCCCGAACAGCTCCTACAATGAGCAGTTCTTC
CATGGEGPNSSYNEQFF
>TRBV7-6|TRBD1|NA|TRBJ2-7
TGTGCCACCACCTTGGGGACAGACCCCTACGAGCAGTACTTC
CATTLGTDPYEQYF
>TRBV11-2|NA|NA|TRBJ1-2
TGTGCCAGCAGCTTAGGATTGGGGCAGGGGCGTTACGGCTACACCTTC
CASSLGLGQGRYGYTF
>TRBV3-1/TRBV3-2|NA|NA|TRBJ1-2
TGTGCCAGCAGCCAAGCAGAGGCGGCCCTCTATGGCTACACCTTC
CASSQAEAALYGYTF